This is a list of T cell receptor beta chains from one sample in a study of regulatory and conventional T cells in RAG deficiency. Only in-frame clones appear in the TCRdb table, and some are missing; sequencing was by immunoSEQ multiplex PCR. The sample holds 700 or so clones, around two fifths seen once. The sample comprised CD4+ effector T cells sorted from blood. These receptors were collected from a human donor with RAG deficiency presenting as severe combined immunodeficiency. The CDR3 runs from the conserved cysteine through the conserved F or W. The order of the fields is V gene, clone size, D gene, J gene, CDR3 protein, CDR3 DNA. A D gene is named only where the DNA matches it firmly. Rows give clone size only sometimes, using once, few, many, or a class for an expanded clone.

TRBV10-3	large	TRBD1	TRBJ2-6	CAIRGQLSRANVLTF	TGTGCCATCAGGGGACAGCTCTCTCGGGCCAACGTCCTGACTTTC
TRBV5-4	-	-	TRBJ1-1	CASSFEGIGAFF	TGCGCCAGCAGCTTTGAGGGGATAGGAGCTTTCTTT
TRBV7-3	medium-sized	-	TRBJ1-2	CASSLERTNYGYTF	TGTGCCAGCAGCTTAGAACGAACTAACTATGGCTACACCTTC
TRBV5-2	-	-	TRBJ1-4	CASSRRGNNEKLFF	TGTGCCAGCAGCCGCAGGGGGAATAATGAAAAACTGTTTTTT
TRBV10-3	large	-	TRBJ1-4	CAIGRVNEKLFF	TGTGCCATCGGACGGGTTAATGAAAAACTGTTTTTT
TRBV11-3	-	TRBD1	TRBJ1-4	CASSRRGNNEKLFF	TGTGCCAGCAGCCGCAGGGGGAATAATGAAAAACTGTTTTTT
TRBV9	medium-sized	TRBD1	TRBJ1-2	CASSVQGAVYGYTF	TGTGCCAGCAGCGTACAGGGGGCAGTCTATGGCTACACCTTC
TRBV7-2	-	-	TRBJ2-5	CASSQDIPVWETQYF	TGTGCCAGCAGCCAAGATATTCCGGTCTGGGAGACCCAGTACTTC
TRBV5-4	-	-	TRBJ2-7	CASSPTPSYEQYF	TGTGCCAGCAGCCCCACCCCCTCCTACGAGCAGTACTTC
TRBV7-5	-	-	TRBJ1-4	CASSRRGNNEKLFF	TGTGCCAGCAGCCGCAGGGGGAATAATGAAAAACTGTTTTTT
TRBV20-1	few	TRBD1	TRBJ1-2	CSARGARGYTF	TGCAGTGCCAGGGGGGCGCGGGGCTACACCTTC
TRBV9	large	-	TRBJ2-5	CASSVVETQYF	TGTGCCAGCAGCGTAGTGGAGACCCAGTACTTC
TRBV5-4	-	-	TRBJ1-2	CASSQEGYGYTF	TGCGCCAGCAGCCAAGAGGGCTATGGCTACACCTTC
TRBV7-8	-	-	TRBJ2-1	CASSLGTYNEQFF	TGTGCCAGCAGCTTAGGGACATACAATGAGCAGTTCTTC
TRBV18	-	-	TRBJ2-7	CASSPYYEQYF	TGTGCCAGCTCACCCTACTACGAGCAGTACTTC
TRBV14	large	-	TRBJ1-2	CASSQVGLYGYTF	TGTGCCAGCAGCCAAGTGGGACTCTATGGCTACACCTTC
TRBV5-3	-	-	TRBJ2-1	CASSSTYNEQFF	TGTGCCAGCAGCTCAACCTACAATGAGCAGTTCTTC
TRBV20-1	-	TRBD1	TRBJ1-1	CSAKGAVEAFF	TGCAGTGCTAAGGGGGCCGTGGAGGCTTTCTTT
TRBV5-4	once	-	TRBJ2-5	CASSLDGYQETQYF	TGTGCCAGCAGCTTGGACGGATACCAAGAGACCCAGTACTTC
TRBV7-3	-	-	TRBJ1-5	CASSQSNQPQHF	TGTGCCAGCAGCCAAAGCAATCAGCCCCAGCATTTT
TRBV7-3	-	-	TRBJ2-5	CASSLGAQETQYF	TGTGCCAGCAGCTTAGGCGCCCAAGAGACCCAGTACTTC
TRBV9	large	-	TRBJ2-2	CASGKGGGTGELFF	TGTGCCAGCGGAAAGGGGGGTGGCACCGGGGAGCTGTTTTTT
TRBV7-2	-	-	TRBJ2-2	CASISAGELFF	TGTGCCAGCATTAGCGCCGGGGAGCTGTTTTTT
TRBV5-3	few	-	TRBJ1-5	CASSQSNQPQHF	TGTGCCAGCAGCCAAAGCAATCAGCCCCAGCATTTT
TRBV9	-	TRBD1	TRBJ1-2	CASSVRTGGDYGYTF	TGTGCCAGCAGCGTGCGAACAGGGGGCGACTATGGCTACACCTTC
TRBV5-5	-	TRBD1	TRBJ1-2	CASSVRTGGDYGYTF	TGTGCCAGCAGCGTGCGAACAGGGGGCGACTATGGCTACACCTTC
TRBV5-4	large	-	TRBJ1-2	CASSRNYGYTF	TGTGCCAGCAGCCGAAACTATGGCTACACCTTC
TRBV5-4	-	TRBD1	TRBJ2-7	CASSLFGTGGEQYF	TGCGCCAGCAGCTTGTTCGGGACAGGGGGCGAGCAGTACTTC
TRBV7-8	once	-	TRBJ2-7	CASSPTPSYEQYF	TGTGCCAGCAGCCCCACCCCCTCCTACGAGCAGTACTTC
TRBV7-2	-	-	TRBJ1-2	CASSLLAVRSYGYTF	TGTGCCAGCAGCTTGTTAGCGGTCAGGAGCTATGGCTACACCTTC
TRBV7-3	medium-sized	-	TRBJ2-7	CASSLYEQYF	TGTGCCAGCAGCTTATACGAGCAGTACTTC
TRBV7-2	large	-	TRBJ1-2	CASGRGDGYTF	TGTGCCAGCGGTCGGGGGGATGGCTACACCTTC
TRBV6-5	few	-	TRBJ2-3	CASSYLGGLADTQYF	TGTGCCAGCAGTTACCTTGGGGGCCTCGCAGATACGCAGTATTTT
TRBV4-1	large	TRBD1	TRBJ2-7	CASSHEGTGSSYEQYF	TGCGCCAGCAGCCATGAAGGGACAGGGAGCTCCTACGAGCAGTACTTC
TRBV6-1	-	TRBD1	TRBJ1-5	CASRTGGNQPQHF	TGTGCCAGCAGGACAGGGGGCAATCAGCCCCAGCATTTT
TRBV7-7	-	-	TRBJ2-1	CASSFIPYNEQFF	TGTGCTAGCAGCTTTATCCCTTACAATGAGCAGTTCTTC
TRBV27	-	-	TRBJ2-3	CASSYLGGLADTQYF	TGTGCCAGCAGTTACCTTGGGGGCCTCGCAGATACGCAGTATTTT
TRBV6-1	-	-	TRBJ1-5	CASSSRGRGQPQHF	TGTGCCAGCAGTTCTAGAGGCCGGGGACAGCCCCAGCATTTT
TRBV20-1	medium-sized	-	TRBJ1-2	CSARYGYTF	TGCAGTGCTAGATATGGCTACACCTTC
TRBV7-1	few	TRBD1	TRBJ1-2	CASSVRTGGDYGYTF	TGTGCCAGCAGCGTGCGAACAGGGGGCGACTATGGCTACACCTTC
TRBV27	few	TRBD1	TRBJ1-4	CASSRRGNNEKLFF	TGTGCCAGCAGCCGCAGGGGGAATAATGAAAAACTGTTTTTT
TRBV4-2	large	-	TRBJ2-5	CASSQDIPVWETQYF	TGTGCCAGCAGCCAAGATATTCCGGTCTGGGAGACCCAGTACTTC
TRBV5-1	-	-	TRBJ2-7	CASSVSYEQYF	TGCGCCAGCAGCGTCTCCTACGAGCAGTACTTC
TRBV7-6	few	-	TRBJ1-1	CASSWGDWEAFF	TGTGCCAGCAGCTGGGGGGACTGGGAAGCTTTCTTT
TRBV7-6	-	TRBD1	TRBJ2-1	CASTPRGYNEQFF	TGTGCCAGCACACCCAGGGGGTACAATGAGCAGTTCTTC
TRBV9	large	-	TRBJ1-2	CASSVGGRFSYGYTF	TGTGCCAGCAGCGTAGGGGGGCGGTTCTCCTATGGCTACACCTTC
TRBV25-1	few	-	TRBJ1-2	CASRFYGYTF	TGTGCCAGCAGGTTTTATGGCTACACCTTC
TRBV11-3	-	TRBD1	TRBJ1-2	CASSLDRDYGYTF	TGTGCCAGCAGCTTGGACAGGGACTATGGCTACACCTTC
TRBV30	-	-	TRBJ2-3	CAWSVGTATKQYF	TGTGCCTGGAGTGTAGGGACCGCTACTAAGCAGTATTTT
TRBV7-2	-	-	TRBJ1-2	CASSANYGYTF	TGTGCCAGCAGCGCTAACTATGGCTACACCTTC
TRBV9	large	-	TRBJ1-4	CASSVSPNEKLFF	TGTGCCAGCAGCGTATCCCCTAATGAAAAACTGTTTTTT
TRBV9	medium-sized	-	TRBJ2-5	CASSVRHWETQYF	TGTGCCAGCAGCGTACGGCACTGGGAGACCCAGTACTTC
TRBV7-2	-	-	TRBJ1-1	CASRRRIEAFF	TGTGCCAGCAGAAGGAGAATTGAAGCTTTCTTT
TRBV5-4	-	-	TRBJ2-7	CASSVFPTYEQYF	TGTGCCAGCAGCGTATTCCCGACCTACGAGCAGTACTTC
TRBV5-4	-	TRBD1	TRBJ1-2	CASSVRTGGDYGYTF	TGTGCCAGCAGCGTGCGAACAGGGGGCGACTATGGCTACACCTTC